This TCR beta chain was sequenced for a study of PD-1 blockade in mismatch repair-deficient tumors. Measured with immunoSEQ multiplex PCR; TCRdb has only the in-frame clones, and not every one. The data contain 100,000 to 150,000 clones, around 86% of them singletons. V trimming: 4 bases; J trimming: 10 bases; junction bases outside the gene matches: 18. The germline V gene encodes CDR1 SQVTM and CDR2 ANQGSEA. This CDR3 has 16 amino acids. Sample: peripheral blood, taken 44 weeks after starting pembrolizumab. The chain uses TRBV29-1 and TRBJ1-1; TRBD1 matches at 10 bases. This receptor was obtained from an adult with mismatch repair-deficient cancer. CDR3: CSVGGGTGQGPPGAFF. CDR3 bases: TGCAGCGTTGGAGGTGGAACGGGACAGGGGCCCCCGGGAGCTTTCTTT.